This T cell receptor beta chain was recovered during a study of T cells in Graves' hyperthyroidism and ophthalmopathy. Amplification yielded TCR beta CDR3 regions, with RNA transcripts as the source. Primed by the HTBI set, a first-round RT-PCR was run on the TCR CDR3. Via MiXCR, TCRdb re-called the multiplex PCR reads, giving one row per CDR3 protein. The table has some 490,000 distinct CDR3 sequences, about 16% seen once; the top ten hold approximately 32%. Uncontrolled infections, other autoimmune diseases, pregnancy or lactation led to exclusion of patients. The clonotype was recovered from a woman aged 30 to 39 with Graves' ophthalmopathy. The sequenced sample consisted of blood.

This chain's CDR3 is CASSERLQPQHF. The CDR3 DNA reads as TGTGCCAGCAGCGAGCGGCTACAGCCCCAGCATTTT. This rearrangement joins TRBV2 to TRBJ1-5, with D unclear. This CDR3 has 12 amino acids. The germline gives CDR1 SNHLY, CDR2 FYNNEI. The ends were cut back, 6 bases at V and 7 bases at J, with 10 bases in the middle. The entire variable domain, with the rest obtained from reference TRBV2 and TRBJ1-5, is as follows: EPEVTQTPSHQVTQMGQEVILRCVPISNHLYFYWYRQILGQKVEFLVSFYNNEISEKSEIFDDQFSVERPDGSNFTLKIRSTKLEDSAMYFCASSERLQPQHFGDGTRLSIL.